This TCR beta chain was obtained from a study of shared clonotypes between healthy human individuals. Germline-derived CDR1 and CDR2 are SGDLS and YYNGEE. Trimming left V 0 bases short and J 4 bases short, with 10 bases between. The CDR3 runs to 15 residues. The data were produced by immunoSEQ multiplex PCR, yet TCRdb's version contains in-frame clones alone and is incomplete. The sample shows 550,000 to 600,000 clones, roughly 79% of them seen only once. The V gene is TRBV9, the J gene TRBJ2-2; weak D call: TRBD2 (5 bases). The sequence derives from a woman in her thirties or forties in good health. Some clones in this sample may be carry-over from other donors' samples. Sequencing used PBMCs. CDR3 sequence (DNA): TGTGCCAGCAGCGTAGCGGGAAGATTCACCGGGGAGCTGTTTTTT. Amino acids: CASSVAGRFTGELFF.